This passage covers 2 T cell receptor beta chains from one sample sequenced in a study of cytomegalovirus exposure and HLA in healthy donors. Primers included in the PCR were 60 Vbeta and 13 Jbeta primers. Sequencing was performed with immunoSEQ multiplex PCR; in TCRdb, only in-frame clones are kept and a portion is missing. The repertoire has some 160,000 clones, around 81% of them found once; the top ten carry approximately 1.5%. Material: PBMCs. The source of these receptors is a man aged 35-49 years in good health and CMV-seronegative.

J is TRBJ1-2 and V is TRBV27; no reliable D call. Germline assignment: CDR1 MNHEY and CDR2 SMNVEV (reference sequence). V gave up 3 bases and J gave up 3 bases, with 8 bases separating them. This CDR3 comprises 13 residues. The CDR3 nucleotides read TGTGCCAGCAGTTTTAAGGGAGACTATGGCTACACCTTC. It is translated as CASSFKGDYGYTF.

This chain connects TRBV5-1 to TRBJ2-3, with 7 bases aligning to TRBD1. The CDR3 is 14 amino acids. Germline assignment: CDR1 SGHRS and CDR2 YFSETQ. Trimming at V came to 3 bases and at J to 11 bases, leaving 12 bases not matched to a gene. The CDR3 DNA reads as TGCGCCAGCAGCTCAAACCTCCGGGACAGTAGGCAGTATTTT. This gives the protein CASSSNLRDSRQYF.